The sample holds many counts of the clone carrying this T cell receptor beta chain. Amplification of TCR beta CDR3 regions used RNA as the template. TCR CDR3 regions were first amplified by RT-PCR with HTBI primers. MiXCR, run by TCRdb on the multiplex PCR reads, gives a single entry per CDR3 protein. The table includes about 700,000 distinct CDR3 sequences, approximately 14% detected once. Trimming cost V 4 bases and J 4 bases; bases outside gene matches: 7. The CDR3 runs to 14 residues. Germline V gene sequence: CDR1 SEHNR, CDR2 FQNEAQ (reference sequence). This record comes from a study of T cells in Graves' hyperthyroidism and ophthalmopathy. Across the study: At initial diagnosis, before any treatment had begun, peripheral blood was obtained.

V gene TRBV7-9 combines with J gene TRBJ2-7; 7 bases align to TRBD1. The clonotype originates from a woman younger than 30 with Graves' hyperthyroidism. The sequenced material came from blood. The CDR3 is CASSSRQGLYEQYF. The CDR3 DNA follows: TGTGCCAGCAGCTCCCGACAGGGTTTATACGAGCAGTACTTC.